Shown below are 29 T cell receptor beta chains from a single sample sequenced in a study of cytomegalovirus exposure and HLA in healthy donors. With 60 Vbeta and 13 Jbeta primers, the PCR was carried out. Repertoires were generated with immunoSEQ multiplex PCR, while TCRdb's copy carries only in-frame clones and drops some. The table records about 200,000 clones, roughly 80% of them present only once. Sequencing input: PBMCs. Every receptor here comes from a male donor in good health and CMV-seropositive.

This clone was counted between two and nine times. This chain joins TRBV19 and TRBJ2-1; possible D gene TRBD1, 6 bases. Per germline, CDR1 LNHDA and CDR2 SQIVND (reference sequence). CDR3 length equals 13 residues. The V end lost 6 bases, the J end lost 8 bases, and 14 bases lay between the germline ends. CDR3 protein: CASRDRPADEQFF. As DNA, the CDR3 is TGTGCCAGTAGAGACAGGCCTGCGGATGAGCAGTTCTTC.

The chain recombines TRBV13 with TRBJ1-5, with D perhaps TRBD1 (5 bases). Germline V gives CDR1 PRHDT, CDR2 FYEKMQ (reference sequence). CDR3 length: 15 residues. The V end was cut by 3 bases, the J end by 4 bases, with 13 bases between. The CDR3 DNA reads TGTGCCAGCAGCTTTCAAAGGGACTCTAATCAGCCCCAGCATTTT. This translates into CASSFQRDSNQPQHF. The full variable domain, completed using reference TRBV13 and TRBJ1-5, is AAGVIQSPRHLIKEKRETATLKCYPIPRHDTVYWYQQGPGQDPQFLISFYEKMQSDKGSIPDRFSAQQFSDYHSELNMSSLELGDSALYFCASSFQRDSNQPQHFGDGTRLSIL.

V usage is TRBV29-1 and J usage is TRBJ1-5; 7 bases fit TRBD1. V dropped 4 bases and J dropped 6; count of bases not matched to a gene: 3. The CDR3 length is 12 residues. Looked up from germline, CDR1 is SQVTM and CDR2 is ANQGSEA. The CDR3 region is CSVGGGGQPQHF. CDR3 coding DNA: TGCAGCGTTGGAGGGGGCGGTCAGCCCCAGCATTTT.

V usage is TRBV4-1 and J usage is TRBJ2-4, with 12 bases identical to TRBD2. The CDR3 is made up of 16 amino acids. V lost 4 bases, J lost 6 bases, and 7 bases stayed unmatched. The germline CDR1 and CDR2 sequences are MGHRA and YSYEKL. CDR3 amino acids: CASSPPSGGAGNIQYF. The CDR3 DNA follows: TGCGCCAGCAGCCCGCCTAGCGGGGGGGCGGGAAACATTCAGTACTTC.

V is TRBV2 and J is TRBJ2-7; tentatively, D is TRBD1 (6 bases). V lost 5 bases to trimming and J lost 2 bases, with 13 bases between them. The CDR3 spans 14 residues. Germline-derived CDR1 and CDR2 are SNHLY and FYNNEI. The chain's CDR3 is CASSYQSGAYEQYF. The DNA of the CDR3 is TGTGCCAGCAGTTACCAATCAGGGGCCTACGAGCAGTACTTC.

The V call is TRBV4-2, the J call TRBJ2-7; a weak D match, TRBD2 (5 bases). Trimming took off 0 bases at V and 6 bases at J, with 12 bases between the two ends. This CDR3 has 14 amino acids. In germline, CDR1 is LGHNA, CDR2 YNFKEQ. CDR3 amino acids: CASSQEGSMREQYF. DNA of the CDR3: TGTGCCAGCAGCCAAGAGGGGAGTATGCGCGAGCAGTACTTC.

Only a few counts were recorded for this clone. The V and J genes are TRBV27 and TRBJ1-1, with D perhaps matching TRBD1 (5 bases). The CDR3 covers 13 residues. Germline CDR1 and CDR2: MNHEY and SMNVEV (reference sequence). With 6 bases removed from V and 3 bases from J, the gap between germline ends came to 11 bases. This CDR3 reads CASSNTGDTEAFF. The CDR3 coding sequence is TGTGCCAGCAGCAATACAGGAGACACTGAAGCTTTCTTT.

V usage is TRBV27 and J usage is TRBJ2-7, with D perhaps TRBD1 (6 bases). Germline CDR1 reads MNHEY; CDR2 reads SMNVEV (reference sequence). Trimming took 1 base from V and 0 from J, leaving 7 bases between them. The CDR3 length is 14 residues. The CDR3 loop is CASSLLGHSYEQYF. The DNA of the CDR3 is TGTGCCAGCAGTTTATTGGGACACTCCTACGAGCAGTACTTC.

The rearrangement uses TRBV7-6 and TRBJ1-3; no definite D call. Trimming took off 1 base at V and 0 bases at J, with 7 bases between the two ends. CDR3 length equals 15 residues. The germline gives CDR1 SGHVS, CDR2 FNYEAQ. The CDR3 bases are TGTGCCAGCAGCTTAGAACCTACCTCTGGAAACACCATATATTTT. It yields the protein CASSLEPTSGNTIYF.

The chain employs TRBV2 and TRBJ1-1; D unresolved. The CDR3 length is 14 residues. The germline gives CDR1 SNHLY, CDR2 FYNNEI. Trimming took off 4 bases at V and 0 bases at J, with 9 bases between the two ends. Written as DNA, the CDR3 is TGTGCCAGCAGTGTGGCAGAAATGAACACTGAAGCTTTCTTT. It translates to CASSVAEMNTEAFF.

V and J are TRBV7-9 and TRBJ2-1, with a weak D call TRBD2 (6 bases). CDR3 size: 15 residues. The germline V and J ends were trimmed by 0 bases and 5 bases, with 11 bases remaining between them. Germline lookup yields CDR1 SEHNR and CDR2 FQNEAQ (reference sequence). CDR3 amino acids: CASSLAAGSHNEQFF. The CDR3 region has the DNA TGTGCCAGCAGCTTAGCGGCGGGGTCCCACAATGAGCAGTTCTTC.

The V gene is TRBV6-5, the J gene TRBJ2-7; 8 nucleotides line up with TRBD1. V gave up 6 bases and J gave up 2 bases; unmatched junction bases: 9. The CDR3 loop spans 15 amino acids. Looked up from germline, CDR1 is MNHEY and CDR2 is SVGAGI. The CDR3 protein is CASRRGQGLTYEQYF. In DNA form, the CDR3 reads TGTGCCAGCAGACGAGGACAGGGTCTAACCTACGAGCAGTACTTC.

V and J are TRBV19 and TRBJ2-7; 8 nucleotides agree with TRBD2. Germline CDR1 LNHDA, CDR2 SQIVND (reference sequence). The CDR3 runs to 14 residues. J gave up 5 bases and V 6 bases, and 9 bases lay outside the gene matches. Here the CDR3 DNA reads TGTGCCAGTAGAAGGACTAGCACTCGGGACGAGCAGTACTTC. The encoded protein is CASRRTSTRDEQYF.

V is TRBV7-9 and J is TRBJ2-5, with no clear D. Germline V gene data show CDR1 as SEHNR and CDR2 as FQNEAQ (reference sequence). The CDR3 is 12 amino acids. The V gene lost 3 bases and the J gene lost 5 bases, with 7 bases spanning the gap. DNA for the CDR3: TGTGCCAGCAGCTTGCGGATGGAGACCCAGTACTTC. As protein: CASSLRMETQYF.

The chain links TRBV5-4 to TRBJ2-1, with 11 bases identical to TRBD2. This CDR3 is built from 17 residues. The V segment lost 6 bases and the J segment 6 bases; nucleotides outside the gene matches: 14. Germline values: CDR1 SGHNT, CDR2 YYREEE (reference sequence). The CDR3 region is CASTSSKRTSGPNEQFF. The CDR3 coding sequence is TGTGCCAGCACCTCAAGCAAGAGGACTAGCGGGCCCAATGAGCAGTTCTTC.

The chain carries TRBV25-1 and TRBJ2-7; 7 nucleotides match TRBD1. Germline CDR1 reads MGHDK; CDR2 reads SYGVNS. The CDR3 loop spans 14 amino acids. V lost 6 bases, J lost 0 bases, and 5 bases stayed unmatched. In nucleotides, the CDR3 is TGTGCCAGCAGAGAACAGGGGAACTCCTACGAGCAGTACTTC. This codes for CASREQGNSYEQYF.

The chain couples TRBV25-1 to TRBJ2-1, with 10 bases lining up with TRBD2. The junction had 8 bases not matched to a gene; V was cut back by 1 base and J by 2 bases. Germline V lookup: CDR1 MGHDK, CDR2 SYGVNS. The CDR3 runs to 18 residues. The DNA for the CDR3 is TGTGCCAGCAGTGAATGGGGGGGTAGCGGGGGGACCTACAATGAGCAGTTCTTC. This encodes CASSEWGGSGGTYNEQFF.

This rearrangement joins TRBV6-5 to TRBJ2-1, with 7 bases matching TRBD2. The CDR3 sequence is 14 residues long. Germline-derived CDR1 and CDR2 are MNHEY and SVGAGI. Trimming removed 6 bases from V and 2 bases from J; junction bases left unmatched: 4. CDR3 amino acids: CASRSGAPYNEQFF. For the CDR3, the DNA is TGTGCCAGCAGAAGCGGGGCCCCCTACAATGAGCAGTTCTTC.

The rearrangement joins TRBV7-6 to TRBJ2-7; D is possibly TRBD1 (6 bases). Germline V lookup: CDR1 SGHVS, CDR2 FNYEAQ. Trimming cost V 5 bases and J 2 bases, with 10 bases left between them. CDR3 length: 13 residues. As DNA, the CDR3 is TGTGCCAGCAGCCCCTCAGGGGCCTACGAGCAGTACTTC. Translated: CASSPSGAYEQYF.

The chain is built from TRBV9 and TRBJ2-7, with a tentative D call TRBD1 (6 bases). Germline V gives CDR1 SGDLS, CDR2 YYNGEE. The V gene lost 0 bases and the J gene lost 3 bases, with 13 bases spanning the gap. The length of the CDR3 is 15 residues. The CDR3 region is CASSVAGAGDYEQYF. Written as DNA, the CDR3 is TGTGCCAGCAGCGTAGCTGGGGCAGGGGACTACGAGCAGTACTTC.

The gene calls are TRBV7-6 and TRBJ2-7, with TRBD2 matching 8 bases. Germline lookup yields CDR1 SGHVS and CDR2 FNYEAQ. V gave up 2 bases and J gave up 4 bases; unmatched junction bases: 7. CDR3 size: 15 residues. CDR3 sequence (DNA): TGTGCCAGCAGCTTACCTCGGGGGGGCGGGTACGAGCAGTACTTC. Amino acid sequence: CASSLPRGGGYEQYF. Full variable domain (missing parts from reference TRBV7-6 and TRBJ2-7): GAGVSQSPRYKVTKRGQDVALRCDPISGHVSLYWYRQALGQGPEFLTYFNYEAQQDKSGLPNDRFSAERPEGSISTLTIQRTEQRDSAMYRCASSLPRGGGYEQYFGPGTRLTVT.

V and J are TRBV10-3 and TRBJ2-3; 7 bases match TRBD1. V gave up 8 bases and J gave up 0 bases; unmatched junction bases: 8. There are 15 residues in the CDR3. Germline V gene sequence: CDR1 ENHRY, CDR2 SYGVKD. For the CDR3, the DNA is TGTGCCATCTCATACAGGGGAGACAGCACAGATACGCAGTATTTT. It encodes CAISYRGDSTDTQYF.

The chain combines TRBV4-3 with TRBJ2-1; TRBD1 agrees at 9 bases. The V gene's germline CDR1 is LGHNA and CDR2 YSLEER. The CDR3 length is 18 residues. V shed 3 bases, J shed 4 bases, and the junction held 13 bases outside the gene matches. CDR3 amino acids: CASSQEGTGKIYYNEQFF. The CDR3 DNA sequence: TGCGCCAGCAGCCAGGAAGGGACAGGGAAGATCTATTACAATGAGCAGTTCTTC.

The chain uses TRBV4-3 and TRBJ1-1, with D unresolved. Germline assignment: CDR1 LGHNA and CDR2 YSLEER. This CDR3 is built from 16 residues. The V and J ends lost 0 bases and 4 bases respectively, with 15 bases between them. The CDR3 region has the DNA TGCGCCAGCAGCCAAGATAAGACAATTGCGGGCACTGAAGCTTTCTTT. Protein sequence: CASSQDKTIAGTEAFF.

In DNA form, the CDR3 reads TGCGCCAGCAGCCAAGATAGTAAGGCAGGGGGCGGTCAGCCCCAGCATTTT. This codes for CASSQDSKAGGGQPQHF. This rearrangement joins TRBV4-1 to TRBJ1-5, with 8 nucleotides matching TRBD1. With V trimmed by 0 bases and J by 6 bases, 10 bases remained unmatched. CDR1 is MGHRA, CDR2 YSYEKL, per germline. The length of the CDR3 is 17 residues.

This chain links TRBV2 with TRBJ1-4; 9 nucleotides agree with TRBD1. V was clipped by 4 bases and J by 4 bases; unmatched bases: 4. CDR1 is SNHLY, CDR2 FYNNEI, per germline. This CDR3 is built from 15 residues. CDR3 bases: TGTGCCAGCAGTGTACAGGGGGCCAGTAATGAAAAACTGTTTTTT. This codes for CASSVQGASNEKLFF.

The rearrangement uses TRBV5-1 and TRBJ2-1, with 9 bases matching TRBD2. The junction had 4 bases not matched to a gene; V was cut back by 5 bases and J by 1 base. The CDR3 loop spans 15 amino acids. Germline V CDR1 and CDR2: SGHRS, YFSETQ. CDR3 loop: CASSPSGGSYNEQFF. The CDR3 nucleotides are TGCGCCAGCAGTCCGAGCGGGGGGTCCTACAATGAGCAGTTCTTC. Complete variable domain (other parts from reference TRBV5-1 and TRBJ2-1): KAGVTQTPRYLIKTRGQQVTLSCSPISGHRSVSWYQQTPGQGLQFLFEYFSETQRNKGNFPGRFSGRQFSNSRSEMNVSTLELGDSALYLCASSPSGGSYNEQFFGPGTRLTVL.

CDR3 region: CASSITGQGVSPLHF. The DNA of the CDR3 is TGTGCCAGTAGTATAACGGGACAGGGAGTCTCACCCCTCCACTTT. The rearrangement links TRBV19 to TRBJ1-6; 9 bases fit TRBD1. Per the germline V gene, CDR1 is LNHDA and CDR2 is SQIVND (reference sequence). The CDR3 extends over 15 amino acids. V dropped 2 bases and J dropped 10; count of bases not matched to a gene: 6.

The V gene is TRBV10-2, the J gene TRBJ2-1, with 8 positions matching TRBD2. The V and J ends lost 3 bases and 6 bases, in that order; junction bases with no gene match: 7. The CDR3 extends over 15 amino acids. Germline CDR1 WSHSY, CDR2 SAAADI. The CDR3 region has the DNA TGCGCCAGCAGTGAACAGCGGGGGACGATCAATGAGCAGTTCTTC. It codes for CASSEQRGTINEQFF.